A selection of T cell receptor beta chains follows, all from one sample in a study of T cells after yellow fever vaccination. Each CDR3 protein gets one entry after TCRdb re-called the 5' RACE reads with MiXCR. This sample has around 310,000 distinct CDR3 sequences; roughly 4.3% occur once, and the top ten carry approximately 24%. The sample was PBMCs, taken 5 days after the yellow fever booster vaccination. The receptor set was obtained from a man younger than 35 who received the YFV17D yellow fever vaccine. Both conserved end residues are part of each CDR3. The D gene is left open where the match is weak. For some rows the clone size is stated as once, few or many, or as a class when expanded; others skip it.

J | V | D | size | CDR3 | DNA
TRBJ1-6 | TRBV4-3 | NA | NA | CASSQDDRTSPLHF | TGCGCCAGCAGCCAAGATGACAGGACTTCACCCCTCCACTTT
TRBJ2-2 | TRBV6-2/TRBV6-3 | NA | NA | CASSYPRRTSPGELFF | TGTGCCAGCAGTTATCCCAGAAGGACCTCCCCCGGGGAGCTGTTTTTT
TRBJ1-2 | TRBV7-8 | TRBD1 | many | CASSWQGVNYGYTF | TGTGCCAGCAGCTGGCAGGGGGTTAACTATGGCTACACCTTC
TRBJ2-5 | TRBV5-1 | TRBD2 | many | CASSSAGTSVQETQYF | TGCGCCAGCAGCTCCGCCGGGACTAGCGTTCAAGAGACCCAGTACTTC
TRBJ2-4 | TRBV6-5 | NA | NA | CASSYRGQGNIQYF | TGTGCCAGCAGTTACCGTGGGCAGGGAAACATTCAGTACTTC
TRBJ2-1 | TRBV7-6 | NA | few | CASSLRRWGRGYNEQFF | TGTGCCAGCAGCTTGAGGCGTTGGGGGCGAGGTTACAATGAGCAGTTCTTC
TRBJ1-5 | TRBV5-1 | NA | many | CASSLDPSNQPQHF | TGCGCCAGCAGCTTGGACCCTAGCAATCAGCCCCAGCATTTT
TRBJ1-1 | TRBV5-5 | NA | many | CASSLEFQVTEAFF | TGTGCCAGCAGCTTGGAATTTCAAGTCACTGAAGCTTTCTTT
TRBJ1-4 | TRBV7-2 | NA | few | CASRRQGSEKLFF | TGTGCCAGCAGGAGGCAGGGTAGTGAAAAACTGTTTTTT
TRBJ2-1 | TRBV7-8 | NA | NA | CASSLGRGSSYNEQFF | TGTGCCAGCAGCTTAGGTCGAGGGAGCTCCTACAATGAGCAGTTCTTC
TRBJ1-1 | TRBV4-2 | NA | NA | CASSQGVKGGTEAFF | TGTGCCAGCAGCCAAGGGGTCAAAGGGGGGACTGAAGCTTTCTTT
TRBJ1-5 | TRBV7-2 | NA | many | CASSYSGYSNQPQHF | TGTGCCAGCAGCTACTCGGGATATAGCAATCAGCCCCAGCATTTT
TRBJ2-2 | TRBV4-2 | NA | NA | CASSSGRGAGTGELFF | TGTGCCAGCAGTTCCGGTCGGGGGGCGGGGACCGGGGAGCTGTTTTTT
TRBJ2-5 | TRBV4-1 | NA | NA | CASSQGISEYQETQYF | TGCGCCAGCAGCCAAGGGATTAGCGAGTACCAAGAGACCCAGTACTTC
TRBJ2-1 | TRBV5-1 | NA | few | CASGQIQGGNEQFF | TGCGCCAGCGGCCAAATACAGGGAGGGAATGAGCAGTTCTTC
TRBJ1-4 | TRBV12-3/TRBV12-4 | NA | NA | CASSTLLKSNEKLFF | TGTGCCAGCAGTACCTTGTTAAAGTCAAATGAAAAACTGTTTTTT
TRBJ2-7 | TRBV3-1 | NA | many | CASSQDWAAVAYEQYF | TGTGCCAGCAGCCAAGATTGGGCAGCGGTTGCCTACGAGCAGTACTTC
TRBJ1-2 | TRBV12-3/TRBV12-4 | TRBD1 | few | CASSLGQGLTTF | TGTGCCAGCAGTCTGGGACAGGGGCTTACGACCTTC
TRBJ2-2 | TRBV29-1 | NA | few | CSGEYTGELFF | TGCAGCGGGGAGTACACCGGGGAGCTGTTTTTT
TRBJ2-2 | TRBV7-3 | TRBD2 | many | CASSLMPAGGNKGELFF | TGTGCCAGCAGCTTAATGCCAGCGGGAGGAAATAAGGGGGAGCTGTTTTTT
TRBJ2-2 | TRBV10-3 | TRBD2 | NA | CAMGLAGGTGELFF | TGTGCCATGGGACTAGCGGGGGGGACCGGGGAGCTGTTTTTT
TRBJ1-2 | TRBV6-2/TRBV6-3 | NA | NA | CASCPSGGRGYTF | TGTGCCAGTTGCCCGTCCGGGGGAAGAGGCTACACCTTC
TRBJ2-3 | TRBV4-1 | NA | many | CASSLLGTADTQYF | TGCGCCAGCAGCCTCCTGGGGACCGCAGATACGCAGTATTTT
TRBJ2-1 | TRBV4-3 | TRBD2 | few | CASSHVAGRSYNEQFF | TGCGCCAGCAGCCATGTAGCGGGGAGGTCATACAATGAGCAGTTCTTC
TRBJ2-3 | TRBV12-3/TRBV12-4 | TRBD2 | many | CASSLAAGGLRWDTQYF | TGTGCCAGCAGTTTAGCAGCGGGGGGACTCCGGTGGGATACGCAGTATTTT
TRBJ1-2 | TRBV20-1 | NA | NA | CSARDGDFYTF | TGCAGTGCTAGAGATGGGGATTTCTACACCTTC
TRBJ1-2 | TRBV27 | NA | many | CASSPAGDGYTF | TGTGCCAGCAGCCCAGCGGGGGACGGCTACACCTTC
TRBJ2-7 | TRBV29-1 | TRBD1 | NA | CSVEVTGGSYEQYF | TGCAGCGTTGAAGTGACAGGGGGCTCCTACGAGCAGTACTTC
TRBJ2-5 | TRBV20-1 | TRBD1 | NA | CSVSGQNRGRETQYF | TGCAGTGTTTCGGGCCAGAATAGGGGGCGGGAGACCCAGTACTTC
TRBJ2-2 | TRBV5-1 | NA | NA | CASSSGTLTNTGELFF | TGCGCCAGCAGCTCGGGGACCCTGACGAACACCGGGGAGCTGTTTTTT
TRBJ2-2 | TRBV5-1 | TRBD1 | NA | CASRYRGTGNTGELFF | TGCGCCAGCAGATACAGGGGGACCGGGAACACCGGGGAGCTGTTTTTT
TRBJ2-3 | TRBV10-2 | TRBD2 | NA | CASSLRGERGTDTQYF | TGCGCCAGCAGTCTGCGGGGGGAGCGGGGGACGGATACGCAGTATTTT
TRBJ2-2 | TRBV12-3/TRBV12-4 | TRBD1 | few | CASSPHWGQGSMDTGELFF | TGTGCCAGCAGTCCCCACTGGGGACAGGGAAGTATGGACACCGGGGAGCTGTTTTTT
TRBJ1-1 | TRBV14 | TRBD1 | many | CASSQVDLQGKGNTEAFF | TGTGCCAGCAGCCAAGTCGATTTACAGGGGAAGGGGAACACTGAAGCTTTCTTT
TRBJ2-3 | TRBV4-1 | NA | few | CASSQDRNPHVQYF | TGCGCCAGCAGCCAAGATAGGAACCCCCATGTGCAGTATTTT
TRBJ1-2 | TRBV11-2 | NA | many | CASSLGGALGDGYTF | TGTGCCAGCAGCTTAGGCGGAGCCTTAGGGGATGGCTACACCTTC
TRBJ2-1 | TRBV29-1 | NA | NA | CSDSSADYNEQFF | TGCAGCGACTCCTCAGCCGACTACAATGAGCAGTTCTTC
TRBJ2-3 | TRBV12-3/TRBV12-4 | NA | few | CASSFGSRRGRDTQYF | TGTGCCAGCAGTTTTGGTTCACGGCGGGGTAGAGATACGCAGTATTTT
TRBJ2-1 | TRBV5-1 | TRBD1 | NA | CASSREQGAARGYNEQFF | TGCGCCAGCAGCCGTGAACAGGGGGCCGCGAGAGGATACAATGAGCAGTTCTTC
TRBJ1-5 | TRBV7-6 | NA | few | CASSLGYSQPQHF | TGTGCCAGCAGCCTAGGTTACAGTCAGCCCCAGCATTTT
TRBJ2-2 | TRBV25-1 | TRBD1 | many | CASSASGTGNTGELFF | TGTGCCAGCAGTGCCTCCGGGACAGGAAACACCGGGGAGCTGTTTTTT
TRBJ2-3 | TRBV9 | TRBD1 | many | CASSLGTGGQYTQYF | TGTGCCAGCAGCCTCGGGACAGGGGGTCAGTATACGCAGTATTTT
TRBJ1-5 | TRBV12-3/TRBV12-4 | NA | many | CASSLGGQPQHF | TGTGCCAGCAGTTTAGGGGGTCAGCCCCAGCATTTT
TRBJ1-3 | TRBV15 | NA | few | CATSRDTGRGNTIYF | TGTGCCACCAGCAGAGATACTGGCCGCGGAAACACCATATATTTT
TRBJ2-5 | TRBV5-1 | TRBD1 | many | CASSSGQGYQETQYF | TGCGCCAGCAGTTCCGGACAGGGGTACCAAGAGACCCAGTACTTC
TRBJ1-3 | TRBV7-2 | NA | NA | CASSYDGALPHAGNTIYF | TGTGCCAGTTCATACGATGGGGCCCTCCCGCATGCTGGAAACACCATATATTTT
TRBJ1-6 | TRBV7-2 | NA | many | CASSPRVRGANSPLHF | TGTGCCAGCAGCCCTAGGGTCCGGGGTGCAAATTCACCCCTCCACTTT
TRBJ2-3 | TRBV5-1 | TRBD2 | many | CASSLGLAGSSDTQYF | TGCGCCAGCAGCTTAGGACTAGCGGGGAGTTCGGATACGCAGTATTTT
TRBJ1-1 | TRBV6-2/TRBV6-3 | NA | NA | CASSYSRGFEDAFF | TGTGCCAGCAGTTACTCACGGGGATTCGAGGACGCTTTCTTT
TRBJ2-3 | TRBV4-2 | TRBD2 | few | CASSLRLAGADTQYF | TGTGCCAGCAGCCTACGACTAGCGGGGGCCGATACGCAGTATTTT
TRBJ2-2 | TRBV7-8 | TRBD2 | NA | CASSFPTGTSKPYFLAGELFF | TGTGCCAGCAGCTTCCCTACCGGGACTAGCAAACCATACTTCTTGGCCGGGGAGCTGTTTTTT
TRBJ1-1 | TRBV9 | TRBD1 | NA | CASSVDRGLDTEAFF | TGTGCCAGCAGCGTCGACAGGGGGCTGGACACTGAAGCTTTCTTT
TRBJ1-1 | TRBV7-9 | NA | few | CASSLQQGTEAFF | TGTGCCAGCAGCTTACAGCAGGGGACTGAAGCTTTCTTT
TRBJ1-6 | TRBV20-1 | NA | few | CSASDPAVNSPLHF | TGCAGTGCTAGCGATCCAGCGGTTAATTCACCCCTCCACTTT
TRBJ2-5 | TRBV5-4 | NA | NA | CASSTPGHEETQYF | TGTGCCAGCAGCACTCCGGGACACGAAGAGACCCAGTACTTC